Below, 18 T cell receptor beta chains from the same sample are listed, as sequenced in a study of blood T cell repertoires in COVID-19. Generated by immunoSEQ multiplex PCR, the TCRdb table keeps only in-frame clones and is missing some. The sample yields about 90,000 clones, approximately 80% seen once. Sequenced sample: peripheral blood. The receptors were gathered from a man aged 65 to 85 with acute or convalescent COVID-19.

This clone was counted between two and nine times. This chain links TRBV15 with TRBJ1-6; TRBD1 is a possible D gene (5 bases). In germline, CDR1 is LNHNV, CDR2 YYDKDF (reference sequence). This CDR3 has 13 residues. With 5 bases removed from V and 9 bases from J, the gap between germline ends came to 11 bases. The CDR3 nucleotides are TGTGCCACCAGCGCAGGGTTCGGTTCACCCCTCCACTTT. This sequence encodes CATSAGFGSPLHF. Full variable domain (outside the CDR3, taken from reference TRBV15 and TRBJ1-6): DAMVIQNPRYQVTQFGKPVTLSCSQTLNHNVMYWYQQKSSQAPKLLFHYYDKDFNNEADTPDNFQSRRPNTSFCFLDIRSPGLGDTAMYLCATSAGFGSPLHFGNGTRLTVT.

This chain joins TRBV28 and TRBJ1-2, with TRBD1 matching over 7 bases. The length of the CDR3 is 13 residues. V trimming: 7 bases; J trimming: 6 bases; junction bases outside the gene matches: 8. CDR1 and CDR2 from the germline V gene are MDHEN and SYDVKM. CDR3 DNA: TGTGCCAGCACCGCCCGGCAGGGGGATGGCTACACCTTC. Translated, it gives CASTARQGDGYTF.

This chain links TRBV6-5 with TRBJ1-1; no firm D call. The CDR3 contains 15 residues. CDR1 and CDR2 from the germline V gene are MNHEY and SVGAGI. V lost 0 bases and J lost 1, with 9 bases in between. This CDR3 reads CASSYSEQKNTEAFF. Here the CDR3 DNA reads TGTGCCAGCAGTTACTCAGAACAGAAGAACACTGAAGCTTTCTTT.

This clone occurred once. J is TRBJ2-2 and V is TRBV16; no firm D call. The CDR3 runs to 16 residues. Germline lookup yields CDR1 KGHSY and CDR2 FQNENV. Trimming removed 0 bases at V and 6 bases at J, with 14 bases between. The CDR3, as DNA: TGTGCCAGCAGCCAATCCACCGGGTCTAAAGCCGGGGAGCTGTTTTTT. Translating gives CASSQSTGSKAGELFF.

The genes are TRBV27 and TRBJ2-3; the D is unclear. The V and J ends lost 5 bases and 2 bases respectively, with 14 bases between them. This CDR3 has 15 amino acids. Germline lookup yields CDR1 MNHEY and CDR2 SMNVEV (reference sequence). The CDR3 loop is CASSPQARYTDTQYF. The CDR3 DNA reads TGTGCCAGCAGTCCCCAGGCCAGATACACAGATACGCAGTATTTT.

The genes are TRBV5-1 and TRBJ2-3; 9 bases map to TRBD1. V lost 4 bases to trimming and J lost 6 bases; unmatched junction nucleotides: 3. Germline V gene sequence: CDR1 SGHRS, CDR2 YFSETQ. The CDR3 is 13 amino acids. CDR3 nucleotides: TGCGCCAGCAGCGTTACAGGGGGCGATACGCAGTATTTT. Amino acids: CASSVTGGDTQYF.

V and J are TRBV19 and TRBJ2-3; 12 bases are a match to TRBD2. This CDR3 comprises 14 residues. After removal of 3 bases from V and 5 bases from J, the junction contained 0 bases not matched to a gene. Germline V gene data show CDR1 as LNHDA and CDR2 as SQIVND (reference sequence). In DNA form, the CDR3 reads TGTGCCAGTAGTATGGGACTAGCGGGAGATACGCAGTATTTT. It codes for CASSMGLAGDTQYF.

V and J are TRBV10-3 and TRBJ1-1, with no clear D. Germline CDR1 is ENHRY and CDR2 is SYGVKD. Trimming removed 0 bases from V and 7 bases from J, with 9 bases in between. The CDR3 has 13 amino acids. The CDR3 bases are TGTGCCATCAGTGAGTCCTCTAGAGTTGAAGCTTTCTTT. This sequence encodes CAISESSRVEAFF.

CDR3 nucleotide sequence: TGTGCCAGCAGGGGGGGAGGGAGGTCCACTGAAGCTTTCTTT. It encodes CASRGGGRSTEAFF. J is TRBJ1-1 and V is TRBV5-4; TRBD1 might be the D (5 bases). Looked up from germline, CDR1 is SGHNT and CDR2 is YYREEE (reference sequence). Deletions cut 5 bases from V and 4 bases from J, with 15 bases between. CDR3 length: 14 residues.

As DNA, the CDR3 is TGTGCCAGCAGCCAAGAGGGACAGGGAAGGGAAAAACTGTTTTTT. This sequence encodes CASSQEGQGREKLFF. The chain carries TRBV3-1 (or the pseudogene TRBV3-2) and TRBJ1-4; 9 bases match TRBD1. The CDR3 has 15 amino acids. Germline-derived CDR1 and CDR2 are LGHDT and YNNKEL (reference sequence). Unmatched junction bases numbered 4, after V lost 0 bases and J lost 8 bases.

J is TRBJ1-5 and V is TRBV28; tentative D call: TRBD1 (6 bases). Trimming cost V 9 bases and J 1 base, with 13 bases left between them. The germline V gene has CDR1 MDHEN and CDR2 SYDVKM. The CDR3 is 14 residues long. Here the CDR3 reads CASIPGESNQPQHF. The CDR3 coding sequence is TGTGCCAGTATACCAGGGGAAAGCAATCAGCCCCAGCATTTT.

The rearrangement uses TRBV6-5 and TRBJ2-3; 8 nucleotides match TRBD1. The CDR3 runs to 14 residues. Losses at the gene ends were 5 bases for V and 1 base for J; bases not matched to a gene: 2. Per the germline V gene, CDR1 is MNHEY and CDR2 is SVGAGI. The CDR3 nucleotides read TGTGCCAGCAGTCCGGGACAGGGCACAGATACGCAGTATTTT. It specifies CASSPGQGTDTQYF.

The gene calls are TRBV2 and TRBJ2-3; 8 bases align to TRBD1. Germline V gene sequence: CDR1 SNHLY, CDR2 FYNNEI. This CDR3 has 14 amino acids. The junction had 10 bases not matched to a gene; V was cut back by 6 bases and J by 8 bases. The CDR3 DNA reads as TGTGCCAGCAGCGTGGACAGGGCAAAGGGTACGCAGTATTTT. Protein: CASSVDRAKGTQYF.

The gene calls are TRBV29-1 and TRBJ1-2; 9 positions match TRBD1. Germline trimming cut 2 bases from V and 4 bases from J; bases unmatched to any gene: 11. The germline gives CDR1 SQVTM, CDR2 ANQGSEA. This CDR3 has 16 residues. Written as DNA, the CDR3 is TGCAGCGTTGAAAGCCCTGGGGACAGGGAATTCTATGGCTACACCTTC. Translation: CSVESPGDREFYGYTF.

CDR3 DNA: TGTGCCAGCACAGAGAGGACAGGGCCTATGGCCCAGTACTTC. The encoded protein is CASTERTGPMAQYF. V is TRBV6-5 and J is TRBJ2-5; TRBD1 matches 8 bases. This CDR3 has 14 amino acids. J was trimmed by 9 bases and V by 7 bases; bases with no gene match: 13. The germline gives CDR1 MNHEY, CDR2 SVGAGI.

This clone was detected only once. This chain uses TRBV5-1 with TRBJ2-7; 7 bases are shared with TRBD1. CDR1 is SGHRS, CDR2 YFSETQ, per germline. The CDR3 extends over 15 amino acids. V trimming: 0 bases; J trimming: 1 base; junction bases outside the gene matches: 4. The CDR3, as DNA: TGCGCCAGCAGCTTGGGGGACAGCCTTTCCTACGAGCAGTACGTC. It yields the protein CASSLGDSLSYEQYV.

This rearrangement joins TRBV28 to TRBJ2-3; D may be TRBD2 (5 bases). Germline V CDR1 and CDR2: MDHEN, SYDVKM. The CDR3 length is 11 residues. With 6 bases removed from V and 14 bases from J, the gap between germline ends came to 15 bases. CDR3 residues: CASSRQAVGYF. In nucleotides, the CDR3 is TGTGCCAGCAGCCGACAAGCGGTTGGGTATTTT.

The J gene is TRBJ1-2, the V gene TRBV19, with 7 bases matching TRBD1. This CDR3 has 14 amino acids. V shed 5 bases and J 2 bases; nucleotides not matched to a gene: 5. Germline loops: CDR1 LNHDA, CDR2 SQIVND (reference sequence). CDR3 sequence (DNA): TGTGCCAGTAGTCCCCCGGACAGGAACTATGGCTACACCTTC. This encodes CASSPPDRNYGYTF.